The 30 T cell receptor beta chains presented below share a single source sample, sequenced in a study of technical replicates of blood from a few donors. Sequenced by immunoSEQ multiplex PCR; TCRdb stores in-frame clones only, minus some. Of about 88,000 clones in the sample, around 94% were seen once. The sample was T cells isolated from PBMCs. Source of these receptors: a human donor in good health.

The chain is built from TRBV25-1 and TRBJ1-2, with D maybe TRBD1 (5 bases). Trimming took 3 bases from V and 4 from J, leaving 6 bases between them. CDR1 and CDR2 from the germline V gene are MGHDK and SYGVNS. CDR3 length: 12 amino acids. CDR3 nucleotides: TGTGCCAGCAGTGAGCAGGGCTATGGCTACACCTTC. It is translated as CASSEQGYGYTF.

V gene TRBV27 combines with J gene TRBJ2-3; 7 nucleotides agree with TRBD2. V gave up 4 bases and J gave up 0 bases; unmatched junction bases: 1. The CDR3 is made up of 14 amino acids. Germline V gives CDR1 MNHEY, CDR2 SMNVEV (reference sequence). The CDR3 sequence is CASSSGGSTDTQYF. The CDR3 DNA reads TGTGCCAGCAGTTCGGGGGGAAGCACAGATACGCAGTATTTT.

The chain combines TRBV28 with TRBJ2-3; maybe TRBD2 (7 bases). V was cut by 6 bases and J by 3 bases, with 16 bases left in between. This CDR3 region has 15 residues. The germline gives CDR1 MDHEN, CDR2 SYDVKM. The chain's CDR3 is CASSLGGAGTDTQYF. The DNA for the CDR3 is TGTGCCAGCAGCTTAGGGGGGGCGGGTACAGATACGCAGTATTTT.

The rearrangement links TRBV2 to TRBJ2-7, with a weak D call TRBD2 (5 bases). Germline CDR1 is SNHLY and CDR2 is FYNNEI. The CDR3 is 11 amino acids. With 8 bases removed from V and 2 bases from J, the gap between germline ends came to 7 bases. CDR3 nucleotide sequence: TGTGCCAGCGGGGAGACCTACGAGCAGTACTTC. This codes for CASGETYEQYF.

V usage is TRBV27 and J usage is TRBJ2-7, with 10 nucleotides matching TRBD2. The junction had 7 bases not matched to a gene; V was cut back by 7 bases and J by 4 bases. The CDR3 loop spans 14 amino acids. CDR1 and CDR2 from the germline V gene are MNHEY and SMNVEV (reference sequence). The CDR3 DNA is TGTGCCAGCACTTCCCTAGCGGGAGCTTACGAGCAGTACTTC. Its translation: CASTSLAGAYEQYF.

This clone was observed a single time. V and J are TRBV6-5 and TRBJ2-5, with 12 bases that match TRBD2. Germline CDR1 and CDR2: MNHEY and SVGAGI. Trimming took 3 bases from V and 4 from J; bases not matched to a gene: 6. This CDR3 region has 16 residues. The CDR3 here is CASSYFASGGAETQYF. The CDR3 bases are TGTGCCAGCAGTTATTTTGCTAGCGGGGGGGCAGAGACCCAGTACTTC.

The chain employs TRBV6-5 and TRBJ1-2; D is ambiguous. Trimming removed 6 bases at V and 2 bases at J, with 10 bases between. CDR3 size: 13 residues. Germline loops: CDR1 MNHEY, CDR2 SVGAGI. The CDR3 bases are TGTGCCAGCAGAAGCCCCCCAAACTATGGCTACACCTTC. It specifies CASRSPPNYGYTF.

The genes are TRBV10-1 and TRBJ1-1; D remains ambiguous. V gave up 0 bases and J gave up 5 bases, with 10 bases separating them. Germline CDR1 is WNHNN and CDR2 is SYGVQD (reference sequence). The CDR3 runs to 14 residues. The DNA of the CDR3 is TGCGCCAGCAGTGAGTCTCCAGGCCGAACTGAAGCTTTCTTT. Protein: CASSESPGRTEAFF.

The chain links TRBV30 to TRBJ2-7; D might be TRBD2 (5 bases). Germline V gene sequence: CDR1 GTSNPN, CDR2 SVGIG (reference sequence). V was shortened by 2 bases and J by 2 bases, with 16 bases between the two germline ends. The CDR3 totals 15 residues. As DNA, the CDR3 is TGTGCCTGGAGTCCGGAGGTAGGTTCGGCCTACGAGCAGTACTTC. Encoded protein: CAWSPEVGSAYEQYF.

This clone was observed a few times. The chain's CDR3 is CASRPEVANTGELFF. DNA of the CDR3: TGTGCCAGCAGACCCGAGGTAGCTAACACCGGGGAGCTGTTTTTT. The V and J genes are TRBV27 and TRBJ2-2, with no clear D. V gave up 6 bases and J gave up 2 bases, with 13 bases separating them. The CDR3 runs 15 residues. Germline loops: CDR1 MNHEY, CDR2 SMNVEV (reference sequence).

V usage is TRBV11-3 and J usage is TRBJ2-2; a weak D match, TRBD1 (5 bases). Germline V CDR1 and CDR2: SGHNT, YENEEA. Between the trimmed V and J ends, which lost 4 bases and 3 bases, there was a span of 9 bases. CDR3 length equals 14 residues. CDR3 region: CASSSIQDTGELFF. DNA for the CDR3: TGTGCCAGCAGCTCAATACAGGACACCGGGGAGCTGTTTTTT.

CDR3 region: CASSLGSSGANVLTF. CDR3 in DNA: TGTGCCAGCAGTTTAGGGAGCTCTGGGGCCAACGTCCTGACTTTC. The chain is built from TRBV27 and TRBJ2-6, with D possibly TRBD2 on 5 matching bases. The germline gives CDR1 MNHEY, CDR2 SMNVEV (reference sequence). Trimming took off 2 bases at V and 0 bases at J, with 5 bases between the two ends. This CDR3 spans 15 amino acids.

CDR3 sequence: CASSLVRTANTEAFF. The DNA of the CDR3 is TGTGCCAGCAGCTTAGTTCGGACAGCTAACACTGAAGCTTTCTTT. The chain combines TRBV11-2 with TRBJ1-1; D possibly corresponds to TRBD1 (6 bases). V was cut by 1 base and J by 2 bases, with 11 bases left in between. This CDR3 contains 15 residues. Germline CDR1 is SGHAT and CDR2 is FQNNGV.

The V and J genes are TRBV27 and TRBJ1-5; unclear D gene. With 4 bases removed from V and 2 bases from J, the gap between germline ends came to 6 bases. This CDR3 comprises 13 residues. The germline V gene encodes CDR1 MNHEY and CDR2 SMNVEV (reference sequence). CDR3 amino acids: CASSSSRNQPQHF. The CDR3 bases are TGTGCCAGCAGTTCGAGTCGCAATCAGCCCCAGCATTTT.

CDR3: CASSAPQVSYEQYF. CDR3 nucleotide sequence: TGTGCCAGCAGCGCCCCACAGGTTTCCTACGAGCAGTACTTC. The chain couples TRBV5-6 to TRBJ2-7; D perhaps matches TRBD1 (5 bases). The germline V gene encodes CDR1 SGHDT and CDR2 YYEEEE. V lost 4 bases and J lost 1, with 12 bases in between. The CDR3 is made up of 14 amino acids.

The chain is built from TRBV2 and TRBJ2-7; D is unclear. Per germline, CDR1 SNHLY and CDR2 FYNNEI. This CDR3 has 11 residues. V was pared by 8 bases and J by 9 bases, with 14 bases between. Here the CDR3 reads CASFKSPGQYF. The CDR3 coding sequence is TGTGCCAGCTTTAAGTCTCCCGGGCAGTACTTC.

The V and J genes are TRBV30 and TRBJ1-5; D is perhaps TRBD1 (5 bases). V shed 4 bases and J shed 2 bases, with 15 bases lying between them. Germline-derived CDR1 and CDR2 are GTSNPN and SVGIG (reference sequence). There are 15 residues in the CDR3. The DNA of the CDR3 is TGTGCCTGGAACCTAGGGGTTATGGGCAATCAGCCCCAGCATTTT. It translates to CAWNLGVMGNQPQHF.

CDR3 sequence: CASRETGTGAYEQYF. The CDR3 region has the DNA TGTGCCAGCAGGGAGACCGGGACAGGGGCCTACGAGCAGTACTTC. This chain links TRBV4-2 with TRBJ2-7, with 10 bases identical to TRBD1. This CDR3 region has 15 residues. Germline CDR1 and CDR2: LGHNA and YNFKEQ. Trimming at V came to 6 bases and at J to 2 bases, leaving 7 bases not matched to a gene.

This clone has just one count. This chain links TRBV4-2 with TRBJ2-4, with 8 bases that match TRBD2. Germline V gene sequence: CDR1 LGHNA, CDR2 YNFKEQ. After removal of 0 bases from V and 9 bases from J, the junction contained 7 bases not matched to a gene. The CDR3 runs 15 residues. For the CDR3, the DNA is TGTGCCAGCAGCCAAGATCGGGCGGGGGGCAGCATTCAGTACTTC. As protein: CASSQDRAGGSIQYF.

The V and J genes are TRBV12-5 and TRBJ1-3; D might be TRBD1 (6 bases). The V gene's germline CDR1 is LGHNT and CDR2 FRNRAP. Trimming removed 4 bases at V and 0 bases at J, with 16 bases between. This CDR3 spans 17 amino acids. The CDR3 nucleotides are TGTGCTAGTGGTTGGACAGCGGAGACAGACTCTGGAAACACCATATATTTT. Translation gives CASGWTAETDSGNTIYF.

The V gene is TRBV10-3, the J gene TRBJ1-2; tentative D call: TRBD1 (5 bases). V lost 2 bases, J lost 5 bases, and 15 bases lay in between. The germline V gene encodes CDR1 ENHRY and CDR2 SYGVKD. The CDR3 loop spans 15 amino acids. CDR3 coding DNA: TGTGCCATCAGTGAGGAGCAGGGAAACATATATGGCTACACCTTC. Residues: CAISEEQGNIYGYTF.

V is TRBV28 and J is TRBJ1-5; 9 nucleotides agree with TRBD1. This CDR3 is 16 amino acids long. Germline assignment: CDR1 MDHEN and CDR2 SYDVKM. Germline trimming cut 4 bases from V and 4 bases from J; bases unmatched to any gene: 8. In DNA, the CDR3 is TGTGCCAGCAGTTCCCCCGTGGACAGGGGAAATCAGCCCCAGCATTTT. This codes for CASSSPVDRGNQPQHF.

The V call is TRBV7-9, the J call TRBJ2-7; D is perhaps TRBD2 (6 bases). V lost 0 bases and J lost 5, with 11 bases in between. Germline V gives CDR1 SEHNR, CDR2 FQNEAQ (reference sequence). The length of the CDR3 is 14 residues. The CDR3 loop reads CASSLAYGGDEQYF. The CDR3 DNA reads TGTGCCAGCAGCTTAGCGTACGGGGGTGACGAGCAGTACTTC.

The chain is built from TRBV19 and TRBJ1-3; D unresolved. CDR1 and CDR2 from the germline V gene are LNHDA and SQIVND (reference sequence). V was pared by 7 bases and J by 0 bases, with 13 bases between. This CDR3 region has 15 residues. CDR3 region: CASKTEEGSGNTIYF. As DNA, the CDR3 is TGTGCCAGTAAAACGGAGGAAGGCTCTGGAAACACCATATATTTT.

The chain recombines TRBV7-9 with TRBJ2-7; 9 nucleotides line up with TRBD1. Germline loops: CDR1 SEHNR, CDR2 FQNEAQ (reference sequence). The CDR3 has 14 amino acids. Unmatched junction bases numbered 8, after V lost 8 bases and J lost 3 bases. The DNA of the CDR3 is TGTGCCAGCCGGAGGACAGGGGTCTTCTACGAGCAGTACTTC. This encodes CASRRTGVFYEQYF.

This sequence joins TRBV10-2 and TRBJ2-2, with D maybe TRBD1 (6 bases). Germline-derived CDR1 and CDR2 are WSHSY and SAAADI. The V and J ends lost 0 bases and 7 bases respectively, with 18 bases between them. This CDR3 spans 17 amino acids. CDR3 in DNA: TGCGCCAGCAGTGAGTCGCGGAGGCAGGGGCTCGACGGGGAGCTGTTTTTT. It codes for CASSESRRQGLDGELFF.

A few counts support this clone. J is TRBJ2-3 and V is TRBV11-2; D possibly corresponds to TRBD2 (6 bases). There are 13 residues in the CDR3. Germline-derived CDR1 and CDR2 are SGHAT and FQNNGV. The CDR3 DNA reads as TGTGCAGAGAGGTCGGGGGGCACAGATACGCAGTATTTT. Protein: CAERSGGTDTQYF.

The chain is built from TRBV4-1 and TRBJ2-7, with 11 nucleotides matching TRBD2. Germline V gene data show CDR1 as MGHRA and CDR2 as YSYEKL. V lost 2 bases, J lost 7 bases, and 10 bases stayed unmatched. This CDR3 spans 16 amino acids. In DNA form, the CDR3 reads TGCGCCAGCAGCCAACCGACTAGCGGGACGACCTGGGAGCAGTACTTC. It translates to CASSQPTSGTTWEQYF.

The chain links TRBV5-1 to TRBJ2-5; 11 bases are shared with TRBD2. The CDR3 is 15 residues long. V was pared by 8 bases and J by 4 bases, with 10 bases of the junction left unmatched. Looked up from germline, CDR1 is SGHRS and CDR2 is YFSETQ. The CDR3: CASSSGRITGETQYF. The CDR3 DNA follows: TGCGCCAGTTCTAGCGGGAGGATAACTGGAGAGACCCAGTACTTC.

The J gene is TRBJ2-1, the V gene TRBV7-6, with D possibly matching TRBD1 (6 bases). The V end was cut by 2 bases, the J end by 4 bases, with 15 bases between. CDR3 length: 16 residues. In germline, CDR1 is SGHVS, CDR2 FNYEAQ. The CDR3 is CASSLSTGMGYNEQFF. The CDR3, as DNA: TGTGCCAGCAGCTTATCAACAGGGATGGGGTACAATGAGCAGTTCTTC.